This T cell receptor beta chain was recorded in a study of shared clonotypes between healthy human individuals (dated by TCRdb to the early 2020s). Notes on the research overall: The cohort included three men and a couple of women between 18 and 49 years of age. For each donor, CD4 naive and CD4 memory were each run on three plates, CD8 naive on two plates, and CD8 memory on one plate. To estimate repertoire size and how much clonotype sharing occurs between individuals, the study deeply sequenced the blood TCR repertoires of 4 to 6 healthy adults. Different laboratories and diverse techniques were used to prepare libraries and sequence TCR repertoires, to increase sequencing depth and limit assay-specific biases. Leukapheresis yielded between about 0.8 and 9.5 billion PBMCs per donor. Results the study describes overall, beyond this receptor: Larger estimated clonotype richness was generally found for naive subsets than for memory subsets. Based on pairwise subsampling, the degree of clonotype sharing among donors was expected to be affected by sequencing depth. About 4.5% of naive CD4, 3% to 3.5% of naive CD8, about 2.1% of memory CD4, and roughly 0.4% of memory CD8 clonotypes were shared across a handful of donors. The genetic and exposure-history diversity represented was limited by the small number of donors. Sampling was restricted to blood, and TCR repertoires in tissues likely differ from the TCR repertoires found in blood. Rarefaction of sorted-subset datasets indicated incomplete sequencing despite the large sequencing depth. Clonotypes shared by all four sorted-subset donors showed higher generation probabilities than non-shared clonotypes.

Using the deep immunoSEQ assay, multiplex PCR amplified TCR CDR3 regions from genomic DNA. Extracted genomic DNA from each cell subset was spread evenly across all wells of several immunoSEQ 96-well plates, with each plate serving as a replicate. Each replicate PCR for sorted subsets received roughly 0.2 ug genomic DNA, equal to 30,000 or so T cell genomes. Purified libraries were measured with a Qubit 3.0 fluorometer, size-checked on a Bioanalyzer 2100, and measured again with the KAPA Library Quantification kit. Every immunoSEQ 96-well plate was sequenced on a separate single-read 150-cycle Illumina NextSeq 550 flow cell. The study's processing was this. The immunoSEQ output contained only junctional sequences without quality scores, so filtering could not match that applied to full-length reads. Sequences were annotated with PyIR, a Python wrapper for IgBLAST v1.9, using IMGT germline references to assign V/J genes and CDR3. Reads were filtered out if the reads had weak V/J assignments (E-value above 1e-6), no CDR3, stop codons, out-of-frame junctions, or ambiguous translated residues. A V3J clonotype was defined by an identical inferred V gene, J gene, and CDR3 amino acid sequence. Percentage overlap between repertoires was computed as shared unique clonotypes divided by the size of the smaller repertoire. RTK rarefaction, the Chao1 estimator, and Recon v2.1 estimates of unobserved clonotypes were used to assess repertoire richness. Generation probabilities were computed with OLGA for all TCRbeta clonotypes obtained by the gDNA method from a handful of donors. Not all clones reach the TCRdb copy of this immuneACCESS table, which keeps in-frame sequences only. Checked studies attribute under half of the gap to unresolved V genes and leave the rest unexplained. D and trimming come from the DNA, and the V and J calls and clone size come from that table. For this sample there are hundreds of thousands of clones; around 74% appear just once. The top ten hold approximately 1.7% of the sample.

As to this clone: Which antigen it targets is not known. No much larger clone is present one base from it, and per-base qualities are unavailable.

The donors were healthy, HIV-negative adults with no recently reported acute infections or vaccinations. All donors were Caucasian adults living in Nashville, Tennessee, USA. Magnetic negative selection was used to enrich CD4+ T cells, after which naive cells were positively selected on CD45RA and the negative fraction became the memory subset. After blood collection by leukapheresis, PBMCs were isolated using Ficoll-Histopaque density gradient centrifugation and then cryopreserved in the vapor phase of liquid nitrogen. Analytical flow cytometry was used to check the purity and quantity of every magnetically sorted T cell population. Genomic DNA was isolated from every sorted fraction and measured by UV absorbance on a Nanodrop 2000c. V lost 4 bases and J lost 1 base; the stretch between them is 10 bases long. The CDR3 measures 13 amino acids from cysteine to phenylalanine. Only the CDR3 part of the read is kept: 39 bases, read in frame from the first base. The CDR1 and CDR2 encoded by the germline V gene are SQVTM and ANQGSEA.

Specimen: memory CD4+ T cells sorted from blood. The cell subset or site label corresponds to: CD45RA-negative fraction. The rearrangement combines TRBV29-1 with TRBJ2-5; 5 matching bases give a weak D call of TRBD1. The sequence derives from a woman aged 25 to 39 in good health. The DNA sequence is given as TGCAGCGTTGCAGGACAAGTCCAAGAGACCCAGTACTTC. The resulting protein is CSVAGQVQETQYF.